These T cell receptor beta chains were read from a single sample in a study of CD8+ T cells in alopecia areata. TCRdb's table, derived via immunoSEQ multiplex PCR, lists solely in-frame clones and lacks some. The data show 200,000 to 250,000 clones, with 64% seen just once and 4% to 4.5% held by the top ten. Sequences were derived from CD4+ T cells sorted from blood, sampled at week 4, from a patient treated with tofacitinib. These receptors were obtained from a human donor with alopecia areata. Both conserved end residues are trimmed from each CDR3.

v_gene: TRBV29-1; CDR3aa: SVDLGQGQLNYGYT
v_gene: TRBV19; CDR3aa: ASSMGDRAADTQY
v_gene: TRBV7-3; CDR3aa: ASSLVGGGTGANVLT
v_gene: TRBV9; CDR3aa: ASSALAGGGETQY
v_gene: TRBV5-6; CDR3aa: ASRTDRAGGYT
v_gene: TRBV29-1; CDR3aa: SVEAGGRGDYGYT
v_gene: TRBV7-2; CDR3aa: ASSLWGSGEAGELF
v_gene: TRBV4-1; CDR3aa: ASSQQGQGAGYGYT
v_gene: TRBV15; CDR3aa: ATSRAATGEVETQY
v_gene: TRBV5-4; CDR3aa: ASSQGGTSTGELF